These 11 T cell receptor beta chains share one sample of origin, sequenced in a study of control samples from healthy donors and cancer patients. Profiled with immunoSEQ multiplex PCR; TCRdb holds only in-frame clones, not every one. This table holds under 200,000 clones, around 93% found once. The specimen sequenced was blood. These receptor sequences come from a woman aged 60-75 years in good health.

The chain couples TRBV12-3 or TRBV12-4 to TRBJ2-1; D unresolved. The ends were cut back, 8 bases at V and 5 bases at J, with 13 bases in the middle. The CDR3 is 13 amino acids. CDR3 in amino acids: CASGFAADNEQFF. CDR3 DNA sequence: TGTGCCAGCGGCTTTGCCGCAGACAATGAGCAGTTCTTC.

This clone was detected a few times. The chain links TRBV30 to TRBJ1-4; D not resolved. V was clipped by 4 bases and J by 7 bases, with 10 bases between them. CDR1 GTSNPN and CDR2 SVGIG come from the germline V gene (reference sequence). This CDR3 region has 12 residues. The CDR3 bases are TGTGCCTGGACGGCGGTTGGTGAAAAACTGTTTTTT. It encodes CAWTAVGEKLFF.

The chain joins TRBV5-1 to TRBJ1-1, with D unclear. The CDR3 spans 13 residues. The germline V and J ends were trimmed by 0 bases and 4 bases, with 7 bases remaining between them. Germline assignment: CDR1 SGHRS and CDR2 YFSETQ. CDR3 DNA sequence: TGCGCCAGCAGCTTGGTGGCACTCACTGAAGCTTTCTTT. This codes for CASSLVALTEAFF.

V and J are TRBV29-1 and TRBJ1-2; D possibly corresponds to TRBD1 (6 bases). Per germline, CDR1 SQVTM and CDR2 ANQGSEA. The ends were cut back, 7 bases at V and 8 bases at J, with 14 bases in the middle. The CDR3 has 11 amino acids. The CDR3: CSGWGARGYTF. The DNA of the CDR3 is TGCAGCGGTTGGGGGGCGCGGGGCTACACCTTC.

The chain links TRBV10-3 to TRBJ1-2; D is ambiguous. The germline V gene has CDR1 ENHRY and CDR2 SYGVKD. The CDR3 covers 14 residues. The germline V and J ends were trimmed by 6 bases and 6 bases, with 17 bases remaining between them. The CDR3 coding sequence is TGTGCCATCAGCGCCCAACCTTCGAGGGATGGCTACACCTTC. Translated, it gives CAISAQPSRDGYTF.

The rearrangement links TRBV5-4 to TRBJ2-1, with D tentatively TRBD2 (7 bases). The V gene's germline CDR1 is SGHNT and CDR2 YYREEE (reference sequence). The CDR3 contains 16 residues. The ends were cut back, 0 bases at V and 8 bases at J, with 18 bases in the middle. The CDR3 sequence: CASSLDLGGQIHEQFF. CDR3 DNA: TGTGCCAGCAGCTTGGATCTCGGGGGGCAAATCCATGAGCAGTTCTTC.

This rearrangement joins TRBV10-3 to TRBJ2-3; D ambiguous. V was pared by 10 bases and J by 3 bases, with 11 bases between. Germline loops: CDR1 ENHRY, CDR2 SYGVKD. The CDR3 runs to 12 residues. The CDR3 region has the DNA TGTGCCACTCAAACCGCAACAGATACGCAGTATTTT. Amino acids: CATQTATDTQYF.

This chain links TRBV19 with TRBJ1-1; D not resolved. This CDR3 region has 14 residues. Germline V gene sequence: CDR1 LNHDA, CDR2 SQIVND (reference sequence). V lost 4 bases, J lost 1 base, and 10 bases lay in between. CDR3 DNA sequence: TGTGCCAGTAGTACCCGACTCCAGAACACTGAAGCTTTCTTT. Its translation is CASSTRLQNTEAFF.

This clone was recorded once. DNA of the CDR3: TGTGCCAGCTCACCCCCCGGGATGGGCTATGGCTACACCTTC. The encoded protein is CASSPPGMGYGYTF. The chain employs TRBV18 and TRBJ1-2; D not resolved. The V and J ends lost 3 bases and 4 bases respectively, with 12 bases between them. The CDR3 has 14 amino acids. Germline V gene lookup returns CDR1 KGHSH and CDR2 LQKENI.

This chain connects TRBV7-6 to TRBJ2-2, with a tentative D call TRBD1 (6 bases). Trimming removed 1 base at V and 8 bases at J, with 14 bases between. Germline V lookup: CDR1 SGHVS, CDR2 FNYEAQ. CDR3 length: 15 amino acids. CDR3 in amino acids: CASSLEQGWSGELFF. The CDR3 DNA sequence: TGTGCCAGCAGCTTAGAACAGGGTTGGAGTGGGGAGCTGTTTTTT.

This chain joins TRBV5-1 and TRBJ2-1, with a possible D match to TRBD1 (5 bases). The CDR3 consists of 16 residues. Between the trimmed V and J ends, which lost 4 bases and 6 bases, there was a span of 20 bases. Germline loops: CDR1 SGHRS, CDR2 YFSETQ. The CDR3 region has the DNA TGCGCCAGCAGCCCTAGACAGAGGTCGGTCAGCAATGAGCAGTTCTTC. Its translation is CASSPRQRSVSNEQFF.